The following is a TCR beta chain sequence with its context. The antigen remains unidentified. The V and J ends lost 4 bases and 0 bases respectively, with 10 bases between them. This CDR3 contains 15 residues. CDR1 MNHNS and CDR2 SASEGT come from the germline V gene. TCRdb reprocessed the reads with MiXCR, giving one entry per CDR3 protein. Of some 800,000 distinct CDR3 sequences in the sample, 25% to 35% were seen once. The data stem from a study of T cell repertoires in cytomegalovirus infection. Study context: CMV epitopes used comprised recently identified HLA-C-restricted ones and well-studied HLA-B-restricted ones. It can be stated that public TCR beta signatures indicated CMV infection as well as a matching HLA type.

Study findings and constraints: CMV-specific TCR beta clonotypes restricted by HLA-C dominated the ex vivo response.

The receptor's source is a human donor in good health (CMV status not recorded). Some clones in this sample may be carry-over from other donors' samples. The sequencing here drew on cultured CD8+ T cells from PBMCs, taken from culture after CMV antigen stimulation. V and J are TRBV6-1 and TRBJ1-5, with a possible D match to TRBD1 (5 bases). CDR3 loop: CASSGTPTSNQPQHF. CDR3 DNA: TGTGCCAGCAGTGGGACACCTACTAGCAATCAGCCCCAGCATTTT.